One T cell receptor beta chain is described in this entry. This specimen belongs to a study of blood T cell repertoires in COVID-19. About the research overall: T cells, B-cell-depleted T cells, or PBMCs provided the cDNA or gDNA that served as material.

In the original analysis: Amplification of reference gene primers provided the estimated nucleated cell counts. Produced via immunoSEQ multiplex PCR; TCRdb's table is partial and in-frame only. The DNA was the basis for D and trimming; V, J and clone size are from that table. The sample records 55,000 to 75,000 clones, roughly 78% being singletons. The germline V and J ends were trimmed by 4 bases and 3 bases, with 7 bases remaining between them. Germline lookup yields CDR1 SEHNR and CDR2 FQNEAQ (reference sequence). This CDR3 is built from 12 residues. Sample: peripheral blood. The clonotype was recovered from a man aged 55 to 70 with acute or convalescent COVID-19. V usage is TRBV7-9 and J usage is TRBJ2-7; D not resolved. CDR3 amino acids: CASSSLNYEQYF. The CDR3 nucleotides read TGTGCCAGCAGCTCCTTAAACTACGAGCAGTACTTC.